These 14 T cell receptor beta chains were all obtained from the same sample, sequenced in a study of blood T cell repertoires in COVID-19 (dated by TCRdb to the early 2020s). The library was produced with the immunoSEQ multiplex PCR assay. This immuneACCESS table, as held by TCRdb, lists in-frame sequences with V and J called but not all clones. Of the missing ones, under half trace to an unresolved V gene in checked studies; the others have no known cause. This sample comprises hundreds of thousands of clones, around 88% of them detected only once. The leading ten clones occupy about 12% of the sample. The specimen sequenced was peripheral blood. The receptors stem from a woman aged 45-59 years with COVID-19, enrolled during active disease.

This chain uses TRBV7-3 with TRBJ1-1; no firm D call. The V and J ends lost 2 bases and 4 bases respectively, with 8 bases between them. From germline, CDR1 is SGHTA and CDR2 FQGTGA. The CDR3 covers 13 residues. This CDR3 reads CASSLFESTEAFF. In nucleotides, the CDR3 is TGTGCCAGCAGCTTATTCGAGTCCACTGAAGCTTTCTTT.

The chain links TRBV7-3 to TRBJ1-2; D call uncertain. Deletions cut 5 bases from V and 4 bases from J, with 14 bases between. The CDR3 runs to 14 residues. Germline V gene lookup returns CDR1 SGHTA and CDR2 FQGTGA. The CDR3 region has the DNA TGTGCCAGCAGCCCTGATTCCGGGGTCTATGGCTACACCTTC. Protein product: CASSPDSGVYGYTF.

The chain is built from TRBV30 and TRBJ1-5; D uncertain. CDR3 size: 12 residues. The germline V gene has CDR1 GTSNPN and CDR2 SVGIG (reference sequence). V was pared by 7 bases and J by 9 bases, with 16 bases between. CDR3 DNA: TGTGCCTTTAGGCCATCAGGTGGGCCCCAGCATTTT. Its protein is CAFRPSGGPQHF.

This clone was recorded only once. The gene calls are TRBV4-2 and TRBJ2-5; TRBD1 matches 11 bases. Germline V gene data show CDR1 as LGHNA and CDR2 as YNFKEQ. V lost 1 base and J lost 3; bases outside the gene matches: 4. The length of the CDR3 is 16 residues. CDR3 protein: CASSQVGDRGKETQYF. DNA of the CDR3: TGTGCCAGCAGCCAAGTAGGGGACAGGGGGAAAGAGACCCAGTACTTC.

The V gene is TRBV12-3 or TRBV12-4, the J gene TRBJ1-4; TRBD1 might be the D (5 bases). Trimming took off 2 bases at V and 7 bases at J, with 8 bases between the two ends. The CDR3 runs 13 residues. The CDR3 DNA follows: TGTGCCAGCAGTTTATCCAGGGTTGAAAAACTGTTTTTT. The encoded protein is CASSLSRVEKLFF.

This chain connects TRBV9 to TRBJ1-2; D not certain. The CDR3 covers 16 residues. Germline V gives CDR1 SGDLS, CDR2 YYNGEE. Trimming took 1 base from V and 2 from J, leaving 15 bases between them. CDR3 sequence: CASSVNPLSDNYGYTF. In nucleotides, the CDR3 is TGTGCCAGCAGCGTAAACCCCCTAAGCGACAACTATGGCTACACCTTC.

J is TRBJ2-2 and V is TRBV5-1, with TRBD1 matching 8 bases. The germline V gene has CDR1 SGHRS and CDR2 YFSETQ. Unmatched junction bases numbered 3, after V lost 0 bases and J lost 2 bases. This CDR3 is built from 16 residues. The CDR3 DNA reads TGCGCCAGCAGCTTGGTACAGGGGGTTAACACCGGGGAGCTGTTTTTT. This gives the protein CASSLVQGVNTGELFF.

The chain combines TRBV6-5 with TRBJ2-6; D unresolved. Germline CDR1 reads MNHEY; CDR2 reads SVGAGI. V was cut by 7 bases and J by 0 bases, with 7 bases left in between. The CDR3 has 14 amino acids. The CDR3 DNA is TGTGCCAGCACGGTGAGCTCTGGGGCCAACGTCCTGACTTTC. It yields the protein CASTVSSGANVLTF.

This clone was found a few times. This chain connects TRBV5-1 to TRBJ1-1, with a weak D call TRBD1 (5 bases). CDR1 and CDR2 from the germline V gene are SGHRS and YFSETQ. The CDR3 spans 14 residues. The ends were cut back, 2 bases at V and 1 base at J, with 9 bases in the middle. CDR3 loop: CASSFAGKNTEAFF. Here the CDR3 DNA reads TGCGCCAGCAGCTTTGCAGGGAAGAACACTGAAGCTTTCTTT.

The chain uses TRBV6-6 and TRBJ1-2; 7 bases agree with TRBD1. Germline CDR1 MNHNY, CDR2 SVGAGI (reference sequence). The V gene end was trimmed by 6 bases and the J gene end by 8 bases; junction bases not matched to a gene: 9. The CDR3 has 13 amino acids. In DNA, the CDR3 is TGTGCCAGCAGCCCCGACAGGGTAGGCGGCTACACCTTC. This gives the protein CASSPDRVGGYTF.

The V gene is TRBV19, the J gene TRBJ1-1; perhaps TRBD1 as D (6 bases). The CDR3 is made up of 14 amino acids. The germline V and J ends were trimmed by 10 bases and 0 bases, with 15 bases remaining between them. Germline CDR1 LNHDA, CDR2 SQIVND (reference sequence). The CDR3 is CATKGGGLNTEAFF. The CDR3 DNA reads TGTGCCACCAAAGGGGGGGGTTTGAACACTGAAGCTTTCTTT.

The gene calls are TRBV5-1 and TRBJ2-3; TRBD2 matches 8 bases. The CDR3 covers 16 residues. V lost 0 bases, J lost 5 bases, and 8 bases stayed unmatched. Per germline, CDR1 SGHRS and CDR2 YFSETQ. The CDR3 region is CASSLAAGAGRDTQYF. The CDR3 nucleotides read TGCGCCAGCAGCTTGGCAGCGGGGGCCGGGAGAGATACGCAGTATTTT.

This chain joins TRBV6-5 and TRBJ2-2; TRBD1 might be the D (5 bases). The CDR3 consists of 14 residues. The V and J ends lost 3 bases and 5 bases respectively, with 10 bases between them. From germline, CDR1 is MNHEY and CDR2 SVGAGI. In DNA, the CDR3 is TGTGCCAGCAGTTATGACAGAGATACCGGGGAGCTGTTTTTT. It translates to CASSYDRDTGELFF.

The V gene is TRBV19, the J gene TRBJ2-1, with TRBD1 matching over 7 bases. The CDR3 sequence is 15 residues long. Trimming removed 5 bases from V and 8 bases from J; junction bases left unmatched: 12. Germline-derived CDR1 and CDR2 are LNHDA and SQIVND (reference sequence). CDR3 residues: CASSPQTGYGDEQFF. CDR3 DNA sequence: TGTGCCAGTAGTCCCCAGACAGGGTATGGCGATGAGCAGTTCTTC.